The TCR beta chain under discussion was sequenced for a study of T cell responses to AZD1222 COVID-19 vaccine. Study outcomes and limitations: Researchers took repertoire samples only after the peak T cell response had come. Only six or seven AZD1222 recipients tested seropositive at baseline. Females made up more of the donors, who were largely white British, and clonal diversity may have come out too low.

CDR3 length: 15 residues. CDR1 and CDR2 (germline): MNHEY, SVGAGI. The V gene lost 0 bases and the J gene lost 0 bases, with 6 bases spanning the gap. Worth noting for this clone: What it binds is unknown.

Researchers grouped second doses given at about 4 or about 12 weeks into one pool. Only in-frame clones appear in the TCRdb table, and some are missing; sequencing was by immunoSEQ multiplex PCR. In the table there are over 90,000 clones, 92% of which are singletons. This sequence joins TRBV6-5 and TRBJ1-5; D unclear. The sequencing here drew on peripheral blood, taken 28 days after the second AZD1222 dose. The clonotype originates from an adult who received the AZD1222 COVID-19 vaccine. The CDR3 reads CASSYSLLSNQPQHF. The CDR3 DNA is TGTGCCAGCAGTTACTCGCTACTTAGCAATCAGCCCCAGCATTTT.